This TCR beta chain was profiled in a study of T cell responses to AZD1222 COVID-19 vaccine. V was clipped by 4 bases and J by 7 bases; unmatched bases: 6. The CDR3 totals 13 residues. Germline CDR1 reads SGHTA; CDR2 reads FQGTGA. The repertoire was sequenced with immunoSEQ multiplex PCR; TCRdb's copy has only in-frame clones and lacks some. The repertoire holds 96,000 or so clones, with 80% to 90% as singletons. This receptor was identified in an adult in good health. The input for sequencing was peripheral blood, taken on day 0 of AZD1222 vaccination. The V and J genes are TRBV7-3 and TRBJ1-2, with TRBD1 matching 7 bases. CDR3 protein: CASSSTGAGGYTF. For the CDR3, the DNA is TGTGCCAGCAGCTCTACAGGGGCGGGTGGCTACACCTTC.